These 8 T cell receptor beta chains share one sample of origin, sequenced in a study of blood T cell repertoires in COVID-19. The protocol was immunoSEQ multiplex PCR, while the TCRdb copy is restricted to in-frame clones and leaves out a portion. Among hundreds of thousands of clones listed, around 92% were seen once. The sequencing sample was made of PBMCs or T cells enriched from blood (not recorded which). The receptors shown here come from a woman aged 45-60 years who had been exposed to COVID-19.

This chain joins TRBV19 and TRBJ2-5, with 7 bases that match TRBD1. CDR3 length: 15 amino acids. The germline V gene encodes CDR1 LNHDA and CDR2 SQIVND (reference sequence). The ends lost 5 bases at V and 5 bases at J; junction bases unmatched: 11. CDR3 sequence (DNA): TGTGCCAGTAGTGGGCCGACAGGGCACGGGGAGACCCAGTACTTC. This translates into CASSGPTGHGETQYF.

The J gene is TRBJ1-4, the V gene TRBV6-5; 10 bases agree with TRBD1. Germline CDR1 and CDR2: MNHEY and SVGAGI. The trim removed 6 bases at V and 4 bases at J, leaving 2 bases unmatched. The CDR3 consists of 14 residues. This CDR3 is CASRTGGFNEKLFF. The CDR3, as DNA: TGTGCCAGCAGGACAGGGGGCTTTAATGAAAAACTGTTTTTT.

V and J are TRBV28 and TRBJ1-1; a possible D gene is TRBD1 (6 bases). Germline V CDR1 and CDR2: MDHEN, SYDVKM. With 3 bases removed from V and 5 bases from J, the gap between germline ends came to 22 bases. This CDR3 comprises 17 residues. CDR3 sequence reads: CASSLTQLQGGRTEAFF. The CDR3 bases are TGTGCCAGCAGTTTGACCCAATTACAGGGAGGGCGAACTGAAGCTTTCTTT. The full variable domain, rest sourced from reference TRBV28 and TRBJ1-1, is DVKVTQSSRYLVKRTGEKVFLECVQDMDHENMFWYRQDPGLGLRLIYFSYDVKMKEKGDIPEGYSVSREKKERFSLILESASTNQTSMYLCASSLTQLQGGRTEAFFGQGTRLTVV.

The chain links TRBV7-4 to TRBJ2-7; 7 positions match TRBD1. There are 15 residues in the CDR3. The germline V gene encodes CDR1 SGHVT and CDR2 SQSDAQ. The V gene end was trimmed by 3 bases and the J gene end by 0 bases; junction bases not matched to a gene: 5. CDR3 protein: CASSFGQDLSYEQYF. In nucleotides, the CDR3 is TGTGCCAGCAGCTTCGGACAGGATCTCTCCTACGAGCAGTACTTC.

Here the CDR3 reads CASSLEGQGLTEAFF. The CDR3 region has the DNA TGCGCCAGCAGCTTGGAGGGACAGGGACTCACTGAAGCTTTCTTT. V usage is TRBV5-1 and J usage is TRBJ1-1, with 9 bases lining up with TRBD1. From germline, CDR1 is SGHRS and CDR2 YFSETQ. The CDR3 has 15 amino acids. V gave up 0 bases and J gave up 4 bases; unmatched junction bases: 4.

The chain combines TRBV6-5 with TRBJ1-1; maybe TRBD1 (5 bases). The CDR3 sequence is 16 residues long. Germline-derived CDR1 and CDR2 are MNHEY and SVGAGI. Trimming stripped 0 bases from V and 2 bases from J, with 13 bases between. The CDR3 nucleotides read TGTGCCAGCAGTTACTCGATTCTCAGGACAAACACTGAAGCTTTCTTT. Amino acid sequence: CASSYSILRTNTEAFF.

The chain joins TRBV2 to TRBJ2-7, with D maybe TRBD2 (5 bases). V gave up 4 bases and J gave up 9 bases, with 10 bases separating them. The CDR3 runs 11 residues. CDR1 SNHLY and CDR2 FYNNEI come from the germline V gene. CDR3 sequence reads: CASSGAERQYF. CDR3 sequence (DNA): TGTGCCAGCAGTGGAGCGGAGAGGCAGTACTTC. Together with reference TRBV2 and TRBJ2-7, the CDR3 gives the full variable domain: EPEVTQTPSHQVTQMGQEVILRCVPISNHLYFYWYRQILGQKVEFLVSFYNNEISEKSEIFDDQFSVERPDGSNFTLKIRSTKLEDSAMYFCASSGAERQYFGPGTRLTVT.

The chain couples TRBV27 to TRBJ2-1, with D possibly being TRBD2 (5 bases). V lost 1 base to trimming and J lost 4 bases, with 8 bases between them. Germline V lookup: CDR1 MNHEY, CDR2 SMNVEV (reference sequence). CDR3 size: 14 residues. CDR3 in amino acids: CASSLLRAYNEQFF. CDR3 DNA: TGTGCCAGCAGTTTATTGCGGGCGTACAATGAGCAGTTCTTC.